The next 22 T cell receptor beta chains were all read from a single sample in a study of regulatory T cells in long-lasting Graves disease. TCR beta libraries were built with iRepertoire HTBI primers and Arm-PCR of CDR3 regions. Via MiXCR, TCRdb re-called the multiplex PCR reads, giving one row per CDR3 protein. The sample has approximately 480,000 distinct CDR3 sequences; around 15% are singletons. The time point is: newly diagnosed GD, antithyroid drugs for less than 3 months. Making the TCR library involved RNA that had been extracted from PBMCs. In addition, the sample was reused for a study of T cells in Graves' hyperthyroidism and ophthalmopathy.

The material sequenced was peripheral blood mononuclear cells (PBMCs), taken at new diagnosis, from a patient treated with antithyroid drugs. These receptors were collected from a man in his forties or fifties with Graves disease.

This chain connects TRBV19 to TRBJ1-1, with D hard to call. CDR3 length: 12 residues. Germline assignment: CDR1 LNHDA and CDR2 SQIVND (reference sequence). V lost 5 bases and J 7 bases, leaving 11 bases between the germline ends. The CDR3 here is CASSPPTFEAFF. CDR3 nucleotide sequence: TGTGCCAGTAGTCCGCCGACATTTGAAGCTTTCTTT. Drawing the rest from reference TRBV19 and TRBJ1-1, the complete variable domain is DGGITQSPKYLFRKEGQNVTLSCEQNLNHDAMYWYRQDPGQGLRLIYYSQIVNDFQKGDIAEGYSVSREKKESFPLTVTSAQKNPTAFYLCASSPPTFEAFFGQGTRLTVV.

This clonotype was detected many times. V gene TRBV5-1 combines with J gene TRBJ1-1; no definite D call. The germline V gene encodes CDR1 SGHRS and CDR2 YFSETQ. The CDR3 spans 14 residues. Trimming pared 2 bases from V and 5 bases from J, leaving 13 bases between. The CDR3 spells CASSFDGVGTEAFF. Here the CDR3 DNA reads TGCGCCAGCAGCTTTGACGGTGTAGGGACTGAAGCTTTCTTT.

This chain links TRBV14 with TRBJ2-1; TRBD2 matches at 13 bases. V was pared by 4 bases and J by 0 bases, with 9 bases of the junction left unmatched. This CDR3 is 19 amino acids long. The germline V gene has CDR1 SGHDN and CDR2 FVKESK. CDR3 nucleotide sequence: TGTGCCAGCAGCCTACCGGGACTAGCGGGAAAAAGCTCCTACAATGAGCAGTTCTTC. Its protein product is CASSLPGLAGKSSYNEQFF.

In this sample, this clonotype turned up a few times. J is TRBJ2-1 and V is TRBV6-7, with D tentatively TRBD2 (6 bases). TRBV6-7 has ORF status, its function being uncertain. With 2 bases removed from V and 2 bases from J, the gap between germline ends came to 19 bases. The CDR3 extends over 18 amino acids. The CDR3 sequence: CASSYLNPREDPYNEQFF. CDR3 coding DNA: TGTGCCAGCAGTTACCTGAACCCGAGGGAGGACCCCTACAATGAGCAGTTCTTC.

This clonotype was observed many times. The rearrangement joins TRBV20-1 to TRBJ2-3; 9 nucleotides align to TRBD2. The length of the CDR3 is 14 residues. Germline loops: CDR1 DFQATT, CDR2 SNEGSKA (reference sequence). The junction had 12 bases not matched to a gene; V was cut back by 8 bases and J by 6 bases. The DNA of the CDR3 is TGCAGTACCCCCACCTTAGCGGGAGAGGATACGCAGTATTTT. Amino acids: CSTPTLAGEDTQYF.

In this sample, this clonotype turned up a few times. V usage is TRBV5-6 and J usage is TRBJ2-7; weak D call: TRBD1 (6 bases). The germline gives CDR1 SGHDT, CDR2 YYEEEE. The CDR3 covers 14 residues. Trimming pared 4 bases from V and 3 bases from J, leaving 14 bases between. CDR3 in amino acids: CASSPESGDYEQYF. CDR3 sequence (DNA): TGTGCCAGCAGCCCCGAATCAGGGGACTACGAGCAGTACTTC.

V and J are TRBV6-2 or TRBV6-3 and TRBJ2-7; 13 positions match TRBD2. Germline lookup yields CDR1 MNHEY and CDR2 SVGEGT. This CDR3 region has 16 residues. Germline trimming cut 6 bases from V and 2 bases from J; bases unmatched to any gene: 7. This CDR3 is CASRHGLAGDPYEQYF. CDR3 bases: TGTGCCAGCAGACATGGACTAGCGGGAGACCCCTACGAGCAGTACTTC.

This clonotype was recorded at least ten times. The chain recombines TRBV6-6 with TRBJ2-1, with 9 bases fitting TRBD2. V shed 0 bases, J shed 10 bases, and the junction held 10 bases outside the gene matches. The CDR3 extends over 16 amino acids. The germline V gene encodes CDR1 MNHNY and CDR2 SVGAGI (reference sequence). The CDR3 loop reads CASSYSRTSEIREQFF. Written as DNA, the CDR3 is TGTGCCAGCAGTTACTCGAGGACTAGCGAGATCCGGGAGCAGTTCTTC.

This clonotype was seen a handful of times. The genes are TRBV29-1 and TRBJ2-2; D may be TRBD1 or TRBD2 (6 bases each). Trimming removed 4 bases from V and 4 bases from J, with 10 bases in between. Germline V gene lookup returns CDR1 SQVTM and CDR2 ANQGSEA. The CDR3 is made up of 13 amino acids. The CDR3 loop reads CSVVKGGTGELFF. The CDR3 coding sequence is TGCAGCGTTGTAAAGGGGGGCACCGGGGAGCTGTTTTTT.

This clonotype came up many times. The V call is TRBV2, the J call TRBJ2-7; TRBD2 agrees at 7 bases. Germline loops: CDR1 SNHLY, CDR2 FYNNEI. V was clipped by 8 bases and J by 0 bases; unmatched bases: 10. The CDR3 runs to 15 residues. The CDR3 loop reads CASLVEGGSSYEQYF. The CDR3 region has the DNA TGTGCCAGCCTAGTTGAAGGCGGGAGCTCCTACGAGCAGTACTTC.

This clonotype was picked up many times. The chain recombines TRBV19 with TRBJ2-3; 10 bases are shared with TRBD1. The V segment lost 3 bases and the J segment 5 bases; nucleotides outside the gene matches: 5. The CDR3 runs 15 residues. Germline V gives CDR1 LNHDA, CDR2 SQIVND (reference sequence). The CDR3, as DNA: TGTGCCAGTAGTATTTTGACAGGGGGCGAAGATACGCAGTATTTT. It encodes CASSILTGGEDTQYF.

The chain couples TRBV20-1 to TRBJ2-1; the D gene is possibly TRBD2 (5 bases). CDR3 length equals 15 residues. The germline V gene encodes CDR1 DFQATT and CDR2 SNEGSKA (reference sequence). The V end lost 6 bases, the J end lost 4 bases, and 19 bases lay between the germline ends. The CDR3 sequence is CSASRTVLGYNEQFF. CDR3 sequence (DNA): TGCAGTGCGAGCCGGACTGTCCTGGGTTACAATGAGCAGTTCTTC.

This clonotype occurred a few times. The rearrangement uses TRBV4-1 and TRBJ2-6; 9 bases line up with TRBD1. CDR1 MGHRA and CDR2 YSYEKL come from the germline V gene. The CDR3 loop spans 17 amino acids. Trimming at V came to 4 bases and at J to 2 bases, leaving 6 bases not matched to a gene. The CDR3, as DNA: TGCGCCAGCAGCCGATCGACAGGGGGTGCTGGGGCCAACGTCCTGACTTTC. Encoded protein: CASSRSTGGAGANVLTF.

This clonotype was found many times. This chain uses TRBV7-2 with TRBJ2-3, with 11 nucleotides matching TRBD2. The germline gives CDR1 SGHTA, CDR2 FQGNSA. Unmatched junction bases numbered 9, after V lost 1 base and J lost 6 bases. The CDR3 is made up of 17 amino acids. CDR3 bases: TGTGCCAGCAGCTTAGAAATAGCGGGAGGGCCCATTGATACGCAGTATTTT. Protein product: CASSLEIAGGPIDTQYF.

This clonotype has at least ten counts. CDR3 nucleotides: TGTGCCAGCAGGGGGGAACAGGGGTACCAAGAGACCCAGTACTTC. It is translated as CASRGEQGYQETQYF. The J gene is TRBJ2-5, the V gene TRBV28; 7 positions match TRBD1. The CDR3 contains 15 residues. V was clipped by 6 bases and J by 0 bases; unmatched bases: 7. The germline CDR1 and CDR2 sequences are MDHEN and SYDVKM.

The chain links TRBV6-2 or TRBV6-3 to TRBJ2-5, with D tentatively TRBD2 (6 bases). Trimming removed 6 bases from V and 3 bases from J, with 11 bases in between. CDR3 length: 13 amino acids. The germline gives CDR1 MNHEY, CDR2 SVGEGT. The CDR3 DNA follows: TGTGCCAGCAGGGGACTTCCCGAAGAGACCCAGTACTTC. Protein product: CASRGLPEETQYF.

This clonotype showed up many times. The chain uses TRBV6-4 and TRBJ2-1; 10 bases are shared with TRBD2. The CDR3 is 15 residues long. V lost 4 bases to trimming and J lost 8 bases; unmatched junction nucleotides: 8. CDR1 is MRHNA and CDR2 is SNTAGT in the germline V gene. The CDR3 DNA reads TGTGCCAGCAGTGCCAGCGGGAGGGCTGAGGATGAGCAGTTCTTC. This sequence encodes CASSASGRAEDEQFF.

The chain joins TRBV6-1 to TRBJ2-2, with D unresolved. CDR3 length: 11 residues. The germline V gene encodes CDR1 MNHNS and CDR2 SASEGT. Trimming removed 7 bases from V and 5 bases from J, with 5 bases in between. The chain's CDR3 is CASKETGELFF. The CDR3 nucleotides read TGTGCCAGCAAGGAAACCGGGGAGCTGTTTTTT.

This chain's CDR3 is CASSREGSTGELFF. Here the CDR3 DNA reads TGCGCCAGCAGCAGGGAGGGAAGCACCGGGGAGCTGTTTTTT. The rearrangement uses TRBV10-1 and TRBJ2-2; 7 bases fit TRBD2. Per germline, CDR1 WNHNN and CDR2 SYGVQD (reference sequence). V trimming: 6 bases; J trimming: 4 bases; junction bases outside the gene matches: 5. The length of the CDR3 is 14 residues.

This clonotype has a handful of counts. V usage is TRBV18 and J usage is TRBJ2-5, with 8 bases identical to TRBD2. The CDR3 has 18 amino acids. With 4 bases clipped from V and 0 bases from J, the junction kept 13 bases outside the gene matches. The germline CDR1 and CDR2 sequences are KGHSH and LQKENI. The CDR3 spells CASSLRTSRYSHQETQYF. The DNA for the CDR3 is TGTGCCAGCTCACTACGGACTAGCCGCTACTCACACCAAGAGACCCAGTACTTC.

This clonotype was found a few times. CDR3 bases: TGTGCCACCAGTTCCAAGTACGAGCAAGAGACCCAGTACTTC. Its protein is CATSSKYEQETQYF. J is TRBJ2-5 and V is TRBV24-1; no clear D gene. CDR3 length equals 14 residues. CDR1 and CDR2 from the germline V gene are KGHDR and SFDVKD. Trimming took off 6 bases at V and 2 bases at J, with 12 bases between the two ends.

The chain uses TRBV27 and TRBJ2-7; D is possibly TRBD2 (5 bases). The CDR3 runs to 13 residues. Germline CDR1 MNHEY, CDR2 SMNVEV (reference sequence). The V and J ends lost 3 bases and 3 bases respectively, with 9 bases between them. CDR3 amino acids: CASSFRENYEQYF. For the CDR3, the DNA is TGTGCCAGCAGTTTCCGGGAAAACTACGAGCAGTACTTC.